This T cell receptor beta chain was identified during a study of identical twins (dated by TCRdb to about 2016). With regard to the full study: TCR alpha and beta repertoires from monozygotic twins, unrelated adults of various ages and cord blood were deep-sequenced to test whether fetal clonotypes persist. Replicate twin experiments were performed at different times using different library preparation protocols to rule out contamination. General findings and caveats noted by the study authors: Conclusions relied on cross-sectional statistical analysis, since the same donors could not be followed over many years. A weaker excess of twin sharing was found in beta out-of-frame sequences because the signal-to-noise ratio was lowered by fewer shared sequences. Zero-insertion analyses could be partly confounded by invariant T cells such as MAIT and iNKT, although diverse VJ usage argued against such confounding for most clonotypes. Compared with coincidental sharing between unrelated individuals, out-of-frame TCR alpha sequences shared between twins had an excess of sequences with low generation probability. In monozygotic twins, out-of-frame TCR alpha sharing was systematically underestimated by recombination models, although the models agreed with sharing between unrelated individuals. Fewer insertions were carried by abundant cord blood beta clonotypes; a weaker similar trend was observed in young adult naive repertoires, while no such trend was observed in memory repertoires.

Library preparation was by 5' RACE. TCRdb shows the sequencer as Illumina HiSeq 2000. Template switching introduced a universal primer binding site; the final cDNA contained a unique molecular identifier, enabling accurate counting of TCR cDNA molecules. Specific primers in the conserved constant-segment region were used to synthesize first-strand cDNA for the TCR alpha and beta chains. To control for contamination, every cDNA library carried two barcodes: a SMART-Mk sample barcode plus Illumina barcodes. TruSeq adapter sequences and Illumina sample barcodes were added in two successive PCR steps. The Illumina HiSeq platform was used with custom primers to sequence TCR alpha and beta cDNA libraries. As for how the authors treated the data: Raw reads were processed with MiGEC to extract unique molecular identifiers, and MiXCR was used to determine CDR3 positions. Recombination models were inferred per individual with the repgenHMM and IGoR tools using an EM algorithm. Shared clonotypes were analyzed with the tcR package in R, and sharing was normalized by the product of cloneset sizes. To study raw recombination free of thymic and clonal selection effects, out-of-frame nonproductive sequences were analyzed. TCRdb passed the public sequencing reads through fastp at Q25 and MiXCR, retaining productive beta sequences. A single entry per CDR3 protein holds the most common genes and DNA from its merged rows. The V and J calls and clone size are TCRdb's, not the authors'. Present in this sample are roughly 720,000 distinct CDR3 sequences, around a sixth of which were seen just once. The ten largest clones add up to around 12% of the sample.

This clonotype was counted a few times. This clone's antigen is unknown. No much larger clonotype is one base removed from it; base qualities were not supplied. Only healthy Caucasian donors were included. The twin cohort consisted of three pairs of female monozygotic twins, all aged roughly 18 to 30 years. RNA for TCR libraries was isolated from peripheral blood mononuclear cells. The same data also went into a second study, on T cells expressing NK-cell markers. Looking at the second paper: Three sorted T-cell subsets (CD3+CD56+NKG2C+, CD3+CD56+NKG2C- and CD3+CD56-NKG2C+) from fewer than 10 donors had their TCR beta-chain repertoires profiled. Among the eight sequenced donors, only one was HCMV-seronegative, while the other seven were HCMV-seropositive. To restrict sorting to alphabetaTCR-expressing T cells, an anti-gammadeltaTCR antibody was added in several experiments. For roughly six donors, the dominant CD3+CD56+NKG2C+ clonotypes were among the top 10 CD8+ clonotypes and accounted for about 1.0-8% of CD8+ T cells. Those dominant clonotypes were again the most abundant among CD3+CD56-NKG2C+ cells in a few donors, at about 28.3-65%. It remained unclear whether the expanded NKG2C-expressing T cell clones were specific for HCMV antigens. All eight donors whose samples were sequenced were randomly selected healthy volunteers, three of them men and five women. To determine HCMV serostatus, a commercial ELISA kit was used to detect HCMV-specific IgG in serum. For about 6 donors, unsorted PBMC were also used to sequence bulk peripheral blood T-cell repertoires. MIGEC was used to demultiplex reads and group reads by UMI, and MiTCR was used to assemble and quantify clonotypes. Only TCR cDNA sequences supported by at least two reads were kept to exclude erroneous sequences. Downstream repertoire analysis used the tcR package, and clonotypes were matched across fractions by CDR3 nucleotide sequence plus V segment. VDJmatch was used to annotate antigen specificity against VDJdb, with one amino acid substitution allowed in CDR3.

What was sequenced was PBMCs. The receptor was derived from a young woman in good health.

The base sequence is TGCAGTGCGAAAAAAAAAGATACGCAGTATTTT. This gives the protein CSAKKKDTQYF. The chain is made from TRBV20-1 and TRBJ2-3, with the D gene not clear enough to name. Taken from cysteine to phenylalanine, the CDR3 has 11 residues. Only the CDR3 portion is preserved as DNA: 33 bases, with reading frame beginning at the first base. Via the germline V gene (reference sequence), CDR1 is DFQATT and CDR2 SNEGSKA. Cut back by 6 bases and 5 bases, the V and J ends lie 9 bases apart.